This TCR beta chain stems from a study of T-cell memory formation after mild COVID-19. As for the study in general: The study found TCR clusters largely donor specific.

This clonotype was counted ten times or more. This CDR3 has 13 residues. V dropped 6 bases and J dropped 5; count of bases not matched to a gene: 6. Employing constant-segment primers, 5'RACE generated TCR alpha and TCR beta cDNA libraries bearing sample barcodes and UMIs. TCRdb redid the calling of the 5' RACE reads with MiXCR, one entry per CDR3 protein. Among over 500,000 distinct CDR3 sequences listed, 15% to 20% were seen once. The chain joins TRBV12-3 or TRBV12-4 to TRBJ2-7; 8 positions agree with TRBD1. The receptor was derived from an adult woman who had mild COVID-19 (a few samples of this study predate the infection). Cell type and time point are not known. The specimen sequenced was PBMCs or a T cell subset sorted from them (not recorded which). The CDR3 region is CASRQIQGDEQYF. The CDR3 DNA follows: TGTGCCAGCAGACAAATACAGGGGGACGAGCAGTACTTC.